The rows below give T cell receptor beta chains drawn from one sample of a study of human T cells and chemical hapten exposure. A single record per CDR3 protein comes from TCRdb applying MiXCR to the RACE reads. The table has 100,000 to 120,000 distinct CDR3 sequences, about 34% seen once. The sample consisted of whole blood, taken in connection with sensitization to the hapten diphenylcyclopropenone (DPC). Receptors originate from a man aged 35 to 55 with alopecia areata. Some clones in this sample may be carry-over from other donors' samples. Both conserved end residues are part of each CDR3. The D gene is left open where the match is weak. Clone size is stated in some rows and not others, as once, few, many or a class when expanded.

V gene: TRBV7-2; J gene: TRBJ1-2; D gene: .; clone size: .; CDR3 protein: CASSLDRVTYGYTF; CDR3 DNA: TGTGCCAGCAGCTTAGACCGAGTCACCTATGGCTACACCTTC
V gene: TRBV24-1; J gene: TRBJ1-1; D gene: .; clone size: .; CDR3 protein: CATSDKRDTEAFF; CDR3 DNA: TGTGCCACCAGTGATAAAAGGGACACTGAAGCTTTCTTT
V gene: TRBV7-2; J gene: TRBJ2-5; D gene: .; clone size: .; CDR3 protein: CASSHGGVETQYF; CDR3 DNA: TGTGCCAGCAGCCATGGAGGGGTAGAGACCCAGTACTTC
V gene: TRBV6-6; J gene: TRBJ1-5; D gene: .; clone size: few; CDR3 protein: CASSSDGGQPQHF; CDR3 DNA: TGTGCCAGCAGTTCGGACGGAGGTCAGCCCCAGCATTTT
V gene: TRBV20-1; J gene: TRBJ1-6; D gene: .; clone size: few; CDR3 protein: CSARTQGQGWNSPLHF; CDR3 DNA: TGCAGTGCTAGAACTCAGGGGCAGGGTTGGAATTCACCCCTCCACTTT
V gene: TRBV29-1; J gene: TRBJ2-1; D gene: .; clone size: .; CDR3 protein: CSTGQGGNEQFF; CDR3 DNA: TGCAGCACTGGGCAGGGGGGGAATGAGCAGTTCTTC
V gene: TRBV29-1; J gene: TRBJ2-3; D gene: TRBD1; clone size: few; CDR3 protein: CSVEWDRGHDTQYF; CDR3 DNA: TGCAGCGTTGAATGGGACAGGGGGCATGATACGCAGTATTTT
V gene: TRBV24-1; J gene: TRBJ2-1; D gene: .; clone size: .; CDR3 protein: CATRSTGHHNEQFF; CDR3 DNA: TGTGCCACCAGGAGCACAGGGCACCACAATGAGCAGTTCTTC
V gene: TRBV5-1; J gene: TRBJ1-1; D gene: .; clone size: .; CDR3 protein: CASSLGNTGYTEAFF; CDR3 DNA: TGCGCCAGCAGCTTGGGGAACACAGGGTACACTGAAGCTTTCTTT
V gene: TRBV28; J gene: TRBJ2-1; D gene: TRBD2; clone size: .; CDR3 protein: CASSQSGLVYMNEQFF; CDR3 DNA: TGTGCCAGCAGTCAATCCGGACTAGTTTACATGAATGAGCAGTTCTTC
V gene: TRBV7-9; J gene: TRBJ2-5; D gene: .; clone size: few; CDR3 protein: CASSFWADQETQYF; CDR3 DNA: TGTGCCAGCAGCTTTTGGGCGGACCAAGAGACCCAGTACTTC
V gene: TRBV6-1; J gene: TRBJ2-7; D gene: .; clone size: .; CDR3 protein: CASSEAGGGAYEQYF; CDR3 DNA: TGTGCCAGCAGTGAAGCCGGGGGCGGCGCCTACGAGCAGTACTTC
V gene: TRBV19; J gene: TRBJ2-3; D gene: .; clone size: .; CDR3 protein: CASSISRAGTDTQYF; CDR3 DNA: TGTGCCAGTAGTATTAGCAGGGCCGGAACAGATACGCAGTATTTT
V gene: TRBV6-2/TRBV6-3; J gene: TRBJ2-1; D gene: .; clone size: .; CDR3 protein: CASRVHPSGEQFF; CDR3 DNA: TGTGCCAGCAGAGTTCATCCCTCGGGGGAGCAGTTCTTC
V gene: TRBV11-2; J gene: TRBJ2-1; D gene: TRBD2; clone size: .; CDR3 protein: CASSLVFPSGAYNEQFF; CDR3 DNA: TGTGCCAGCAGCTTAGTCTTTCCTAGCGGCGCCTACAATGAGCAGTTCTTC
V gene: TRBV10-3; J gene: TRBJ2-7; D gene: TRBD1; clone size: .; CDR3 protein: CAISESQQGVNEQYF; CDR3 DNA: TGTGCCATCAGTGAGTCGCAACAGGGGGTCAACGAGCAGTACTTC
V gene: TRBV4-3; J gene: TRBJ2-1; D gene: .; clone size: .; CDR3 protein: CASSPSEARVAYNEQFF; CDR3 DNA: TGCGCCAGCAGCCCCTCTGAAGCGCGGGTTGCCTACAATGAGCAGTTCTTC
V gene: TRBV6-2/TRBV6-3; J gene: TRBJ2-4; D gene: TRBD1; clone size: .; CDR3 protein: CASSYQSGGDLNIQYF; CDR3 DNA: TGTGCCAGCAGTTACCAGTCAGGGGGCGATCTGAACATTCAGTACTTC
V gene: TRBV4-1; J gene: TRBJ2-3; D gene: TRBD2; clone size: .; CDR3 protein: CASSQDVSGGGTDTQYF; CDR3 DNA: TGCGCCAGCAGCCAAGATGTTAGCGGGGGCGGCACAGATACGCAGTATTTT
V gene: TRBV6-2/TRBV6-3; J gene: TRBJ1-5; D gene: .; clone size: few; CDR3 protein: CASREEGLGNQPQHF; CDR3 DNA: TGTGCCAGCAGGGAGGAGGGCCTGGGCAATCAGCCCCAGCATTTT
V gene: TRBV29-1; J gene: TRBJ1-1; D gene: .; clone size: few; CDR3 protein: CSVGRPNTEAFF; CDR3 DNA: TGCAGCGTGGGACGGCCGAACACTGAAGCTTTCTTT
V gene: TRBV7-9; J gene: TRBJ2-5; D gene: TRBD2; clone size: .; CDR3 protein: CASSPMGVRTSGGSQYF; CDR3 DNA: TGTGCCAGCAGCCCCATGGGGGTGAGGACTAGCGGAGGTAGCCAGTACTTC
V gene: TRBV5-1; J gene: TRBJ2-3; D gene: TRBD2; clone size: few; CDR3 protein: CASKRLGGITDTQYF; CDR3 DNA: TGCGCCAGCAAGAGGTTGGGAGGGATCACAGATACGCAGTATTTT
V gene: TRBV12-3/TRBV12-4; J gene: TRBJ2-3; D gene: TRBD2; clone size: .; CDR3 protein: CASEAGGPTDTQYF; CDR3 DNA: TGTGCCAGCGAAGCGGGAGGGCCGACAGATACGCAGTATTTT
V gene: TRBV10-2; J gene: TRBJ2-3; D gene: TRBD2; clone size: few; CDR3 protein: CASSDPGLAGTLGADTQYF; CDR3 DNA: TGCGCCAGCAGTGACCCTGGACTAGCGGGGACCCTTGGGGCAGATACGCAGTATTTT
V gene: TRBV10-3; J gene: TRBJ1-2; D gene: .; clone size: .; CDR3 protein: CAISETGGGYTF; CDR3 DNA: TGTGCCATCAGTGAGACAGGAGGGGGCTACACCTTC
V gene: TRBV29-1; J gene: TRBJ1-2; D gene: .; clone size: few; CDR3 protein: CSVVRVDGYTF; CDR3 DNA: TGCAGCGTTGTCAGGGTAGATGGCTACACCTTC
V gene: TRBV29-1; J gene: TRBJ2-7; D gene: TRBD2; clone size: .; CDR3 protein: CSVDASGPNFVEQYF; CDR3 DNA: TGCAGCGTTGATGCTAGCGGGCCGAATTTTGTCGAGCAGTACTTC
V gene: TRBV20-1; J gene: TRBJ2-3; D gene: TRBD2; clone size: .; CDR3 protein: CSAHPGLADLDTQYF; CDR3 DNA: TGCAGTGCTCATCCCGGACTAGCGGATTTGGATACGCAGTATTTT
V gene: TRBV7-2; J gene: TRBJ1-3; D gene: .; clone size: .; CDR3 protein: CASSLDYSLSGNTIYF; CDR3 DNA: TGTGCCAGCAGCTTAGATTACAGTCTCTCTGGAAACACCATATATTTT
V gene: TRBV28; J gene: TRBJ1-5; D gene: .; clone size: many; CDR3 protein: CASSLTGNSNQPQHF; CDR3 DNA: TGTGCCAGCAGTTTAACAGGGAATAGCAATCAGCCCCAGCATTTT
V gene: TRBV4-3; J gene: TRBJ2-5; D gene: .; clone size: few; CDR3 protein: CASSQEGRWEETQYF; CDR3 DNA: TGCGCCAGCAGCCAAGAGGGGAGATGGGAAGAGACCCAGTACTTC
V gene: TRBV4-1; J gene: TRBJ2-5; D gene: TRBD2; clone size: once; CDR3 protein: CASSQTLAGGRETQYF; CDR3 DNA: TGCGCCAGCAGCCAAACCTTAGCGGGAGGACGAGAGACCCAGTACTTC